One sample yielded the 7 T cell receptor beta chains listed below, sequenced in a study of T-cell memory formation after mild COVID-19. TCRdb reprocessed the 5' RACE reads with MiXCR, giving one entry per CDR3 protein. Counted here are around 110,000 distinct CDR3 sequences, over 10% occurring once; the ten biggest clones make up roughly 30%. The source material was PBMCs or a T cell subset sorted from them (not recorded which). These receptors all come from an adult woman who had mild COVID-19 (a few samples of this study predate the infection). Cell type and time point are not known.

The sample holds a few counts of this clonotype. J is TRBJ1-6 and V is TRBV5-5, with a possible D match to TRBD1 (5 bases). There are 15 residues in the CDR3. Trimming cost V 4 bases and J 9 bases, with 17 bases left between them. The germline V gene has CDR1 SGHKS and CDR2 YYEKEE (reference sequence). This CDR3 reads CASSPSWVRGSPLHF. CDR3 sequence (DNA): TGTGCCAGCAGCCCTTCTTGGGTAAGGGGTTCACCCCTCCACTTT. The variable domain in full, with the rest retrieved from reference TRBV5-5 and TRBJ1-6, is DAGVTQSPTHLIKTRGQQVTLRCSPISGHKSVSWYQQVLGQGPQFIFQYYEKEERGRGNFPDRFSARQFPNYSSELNVNALLLGDSALYLCASSPSWVRGSPLHFGNGTRLTVT.

In this sample, this clonotype turned up a few times. The genes are TRBV6-2 or TRBV6-3 and TRBJ2-1; 7 bases are shared with TRBD1. Germline lookup yields CDR1 MNHEY and CDR2 SVGEGT. The CDR3 covers 15 residues. The junction had 8 bases not matched to a gene; V was cut back by 7 bases and J by 2 bases. The CDR3 DNA sequence: TGTGCCAGCACCAAGACAGGGAGTCCCTACAATGAGCAGTTCTTC. This codes for CASTKTGSPYNEQFF.

This chain links TRBV6-5 with TRBJ2-1, with D maybe TRBD2 (5 bases). Germline V lookup: CDR1 MNHEY, CDR2 SVGAGI. The ends were cut back, 6 bases at V and 5 bases at J, with 11 bases in the middle. CDR3 length equals 13 residues. The CDR3 here is CASRVAKNNEQFF. CDR3 bases: TGTGCCAGCAGGGTAGCGAAGAACAATGAGCAGTTCTTC.

The V and J genes are TRBV2 and TRBJ1-4; possibly TRBD1 for D (6 bases). The V end lost 7 bases, the J end lost 3 bases, and 18 bases lay between the germline ends. Germline V gene sequence: CDR1 SNHLY, CDR2 FYNNEI. The CDR3 is made up of 16 amino acids. The CDR3: CASMRTTGTSNEKLFF. CDR3 DNA: TGTGCCAGCATGAGGACCACAGGGACGTCTAATGAAAAACTGTTTTTT.

The genes are TRBV5-1 and TRBJ1-5; 11 bases fit TRBD1. Germline V CDR1 and CDR2: SGHRS, YFSETQ. The CDR3 is made up of 19 amino acids. Trimming took 1 base from V and 5 from J; bases not matched to a gene: 14. This CDR3 reads CASSLLTSRDRGWHQPQHF. The DNA of the CDR3 is TGCGCCAGCAGCTTGCTGACCTCCCGGGACAGGGGGTGGCATCAGCCCCAGCATTTT.

This clonotype was found many times. This rearrangement joins TRBV29-1 to TRBJ2-5; D possibly corresponds to TRBD1 (6 bases). The germline V gene has CDR1 SQVTM and CDR2 ANQGSEA. The CDR3 consists of 16 residues. V lost 2 bases and J lost 5, with 21 bases in between. The CDR3 sequence is CSVELPWQGTEETQYF. Written as DNA, the CDR3 is TGCAGCGTTGAACTGCCTTGGCAGGGGACGGAGGAGACCCAGTACTTC.

Only a few counts were recorded for this clonotype. CDR3 coding DNA: TGTGCCACCAGCAGAGACTCCCCGGGACAGGGGGCTTACGAGCAGTACTTC. Translated, it gives CATSRDSPGQGAYEQYF. V gene TRBV15 combines with J gene TRBJ2-7; TRBD1 agrees at 12 bases. The CDR3 length is 17 residues. The germline V gene has CDR1 LNHNV and CDR2 YYDKDF (reference sequence). Trimming removed 0 bases from V and 4 bases from J; junction bases left unmatched: 7.